Below, one TCR beta chain is given with its context. The CDR3 spans 17 residues. Trimming removed 2 bases from V and 0 bases from J; junction bases left unmatched: 5. The germline gives CDR1 MNHEY, CDR2 SVGEGT. The table came from immunoSEQ multiplex PCR; TCRdb's copy has only in-frame clones and leaves some out. The sample has 35,000 to 45,000 clones; 88% are singletons. This specimen comes from a study of blood T cell repertoires in COVID-19. The rearrangement links TRBV6-2 or TRBV6-3 to TRBJ1-5, with 9 bases fitting TRBD1. The material sequenced was peripheral blood. The receptor was derived from a human donor in a cohort sampled during active COVID-19. The CDR3: CASSYALGQGSNQPQHF. CDR3 nucleotides: TGTGCCAGCAGTTACGCCCTGGGACAGGGTAGCAATCAGCCCCAGCATTTT.